Listed below are T cell receptor beta chains from one sample, sequenced in a study of blood T cells in healthy people across ages. MiXCR, run by TCRdb on the 5' RACE reads, gives a single entry per CDR3 protein. The sample shows some 1.4 million distinct CDR3 sequences, about 43% of them seen only once. Sequenced material: blood. Receptors originate from a woman under 30 in good health. Each CDR3 is given with its conserved first and last residue. A D gene is named only where the DNA matches it firmly. Some rows have no size entry. The others give once, few or many, or a class for an expanded clone.

size	D	V	length	J	DNA	CDR3
NA	TRBD2	TRBV20-1	13	TRBJ2-7	TGCAGTGCTGGAGCGGGGGGCTCCTACGAGCAGTACTTC	CSAGAGGSYEQYF
NA	NA	TRBV2	14	TRBJ2-1	TGTGCCCGCTCTCCGGCAGGGTCCTACAATGAGCAGTTCTTC	CARSPAGSYNEQFF
NA	TRBD2	TRBV12-5	18	TRBJ2-1	TGTGCTAGTGGTTTTGGAGCGGGGGGGCCCAACTCCTACAATGAGCAGTTCTTC	CASGFGAGGPNSYNEQFF
many	TRBD1	TRBV7-9	13	TRBJ1-2	TGTGCCAGCAGCACACGACAGGGCAGGGGCTACACCTTC	CASSTRQGRGYTF
NA	NA	TRBV7-3	16	TRBJ2-3	TGTGCCAGCAGCAGAGCGGGTCCGGCTGGGCCAGATACGCAGTATTTT	CASSRAGPAGPDTQYF
NA	NA	TRBV12-3/TRBV12-4	16	TRBJ1-2	TGTGCCAGCAGTTTTAAGTGGGATATCATTGACTATGGCTACACCTTC	CASSFKWDIIDYGYTF
NA	TRBD2	TRBV7-9	16	TRBJ2-2	TGTGCCAGCGGTGGGACTAGCGGGAGTAGAACCGGGGAGCTGTTTTTT	CASGGTSGSRTGELFF
few	NA	TRBV2	13	TRBJ2-5	TGTGCCAGCAGGGCAGGCACTGTTTTGGAGCAGTACTTC	CASRAGTVLEQYF
few	NA	TRBV7-8	13	TRBJ1-5	TGTGCCAGCACCCCCTCCTCGGATCAGCCCCAGCATTTT	CASTPSSDQPQHF
many	NA	TRBV25-1	10	TRBJ2-7	TGTGCCAGCAGTGACTACGAGCAGTACTTC	CASSDYEQYF
NA	NA	TRBV10-3	14	TRBJ1-3	TGTGCCATCGCCGGGGGCACCTCTGGAAACACCATATATTTT	CAIAGGTSGNTIYF
few	NA	TRBV25-1	12	TRBJ1-2	TGTGCCAGCAGACGGACAGCTTATGGCTACACCTTC	CASRRTAYGYTF
NA	NA	TRBV4-1	16	TRBJ1-5	TGCGCCAGCAGCCCCGGCCGGAGCGGAAGCAATCAGCCCCAGCATTTT	CASSPGRSGSNQPQHF
few	NA	TRBV11-1	14	TRBJ2-2	TGTGCCAGCAGCTCCTTAAGTGGGACCGGGGAGCTGTTTTTT	CASSSLSGTGELFF
NA	TRBD1	TRBV5-1	14	TRBJ1-2	TGCGCCAGCAGCGACGGGACAGACTACTATGGCTACACCTTC	CASSDGTDYYGYTF
NA	NA	TRBV7-3	13	TRBJ2-7	TGTGCCAGCAGGCAGGGGACGTACAATGAGCAGTACTTC	CASRQGTYNEQYF
few	NA	TRBV20-1	11	TRBJ2-1	TGCAGTGCTAGGTCAGAGGGTGAGCAGTTCTTC	CSARSEGEQFF
NA	TRBD2	TRBV5-1	16	TRBJ2-1	TGCGCCAGCAGCCCTCAATGGACTAGCGGAAACAATGAGCAGTTCTTC	CASSPQWTSGNNEQFF
NA	NA	TRBV10-3	15	TRBJ2-1	TGTGCCATCACTGCCGGGTCAAGCTCCTACAATGAGCAGTTCTTC	CAITAGSSSYNEQFF
few	NA	TRBV6-6	14	TRBJ2-7	TGTGCCAGCAGCCACCCGGCATCATCCTACGAGCAGTACTTC	CASSHPASSYEQYF
NA	TRBD1	TRBV7-9	17	TRBJ1-2	TGTGCCAGCAGCGCTGGACAGGGTTCCGCGACAAACTATGGCTACACCTTC	CASSAGQGSATNYGYTF
NA	TRBD2	TRBV5-1	14	TRBJ2-3	TGCGCCAGCAGCCGGAGGACTAGCGGAGTTACGCAGTATTTT	CASSRRTSGVTQYF
NA	NA	TRBV4-1	14	TRBJ1-1	TGCGCCAGCAGCCAAGGAATAGGGAGCACTGAAGCTTTCTTT	CASSQGIGSTEAFF
NA	NA	TRBV7-9	16	TRBJ2-3	TGTGCCAGCAGCTCTAGAAGAGTTGGTAGCACAGATACGCAGTATTTT	CASSSRRVGSTDTQYF
NA	NA	TRBV20-1	12	TRBJ2-7	TGCAGTGCTAGAGACTTAGCCAACGAGCAGTACTTC	CSARDLANEQYF
NA	TRBD2	TRBV7-8	17	TRBJ2-3	TGTGCCAGCAGCCTGGGGCGGGGGGGCCTCCCCTCAGATACGCAGTATTTT	CASSLGRGGLPSDTQYF
few	TRBD1	TRBV7-2	19	TRBJ2-5	TGTGCCAGCAGCGTACTAGGGACAGTGAGTAGCCTCCAAGAAGAGACCCAGTACTTC	CASSVLGTVSSLQEETQYF
NA	TRBD2	TRBV10-3	14	TRBJ2-5	TGTGCCATCAGGACTAGCGGGGGGGCTGAGACCCAGTACTTC	CAIRTSGGAETQYF
NA	NA	TRBV3-1	15	TRBJ2-3	TGTGCCAGCAGCCAAGACCAGGGACACTTTAATACGCAGTATTTT	CASSQDQGHFNTQYF
once	TRBD2	TRBV20-1	16	TRBJ2-1	TGCAGTGCTAGAGAAAGGCGGGAGGCCTGGGGGAGTGAGCAGTTCTTC	CSARERREAWGSEQFF
NA	NA	TRBV2	15	TRBJ2-2	TGTGCCAGCAGTCCCACGTCCCAAGGGACCGGGGAGCTGTTTTTT	CASSPTSQGTGELFF
many	NA	TRBV7-2	12	TRBJ2-7	TGTGCCAGCAGCTTAGATAGACTCGAGCAGTACTTC	CASSLDRLEQYF
NA	NA	TRBV21-1	16	TRBJ1-1	TGTGCCAGCACCAAAATTACAGGGGGCGGGAGGACTGAAGCTTTCTTT	CASTKITGGGRTEAFF
few	NA	TRBV7-2	18	TRBJ2-3	TGTGCCAGCAGCTTAGCCGTACGTGGCGGGAAAAACACAGATACGCAGTATTTT	CASSLAVRGGKNTDTQYF
few	TRBD1	TRBV2	15	TRBJ2-3	TGTGCCAGCAGTGAAGACAGGGGGATGACAGATACGCAGTATTTT	CASSEDRGMTDTQYF
NA	NA	TRBV3-1	17	TRBJ2-3	TGTGCCAGCAGCCAAGGAATCGCAGGGAAGCGTGGAGATACGCAGTATTTT	CASSQGIAGKRGDTQYF
NA	TRBD1	TRBV6-5	15	TRBJ2-4	TGTGCCAGCAGGTCCACAGGGGGAGGAGGAAACATTCAGTACTTC	CASRSTGGGGNIQYF
NA	TRBD1	TRBV28	18	TRBJ1-6	TGTGCCAGCAGAGCGGGACAGGGGGCGGTCAAGTGGAATTCACCCCTCCACTTT	CASRAGQGAVKWNSPLHF
NA	TRBD1	TRBV5-1	16	TRBJ2-3	TGCGCCAGCAGCAGCGGACAGGGGGCGGTTACAGATACGCAGTATTTT	CASSSGQGAVTDTQYF
NA	NA	TRBV6-5	18	TRBJ2-1	TGTGCCAGCAGTTACGTGAGTCCATTATTCAGCTCCTACAATGAGCAGTTCTTC	CASSYVSPLFSSYNEQFF
few	TRBD2	TRBV10-3	17	TRBJ2-5	TGTGCCATCAGTGTTGATTTTAGCGGGGGGAGCCAAGAGACCCAGTACTTC	CAISVDFSGGSQETQYF
NA	TRBD1	TRBV3-1	17	TRBJ2-3	TGTGCCGGCAGTCCAAGACAGGGGGGATTTGCCACAGATACGCAGTATTTT	CAGSPRQGGFATDTQYF
NA	TRBD2	TRBV7-2	15	TRBJ2-5	TGTGCCAGCAGCCCACGACTAGCGGGAGGGAAGGAGCAGTACTTC	CASSPRLAGGKEQYF
NA	TRBD2	TRBV3-1	17	TRBJ2-3	TGTGCTAGCAGCCAAGAGGCTCTTAGCGGGGGGGCCGATACGCAGTATTTT	CASSQEALSGGADTQYF
few	TRBD1	TRBV27	17	TRBJ2-5	TGTGCCATCCTTAGAGTCGGGACAGGGGCCCCCCAAGAGACCCAGTACTTC	CAILRVGTGAPQETQYF
NA	TRBD2	TRBV29-1	14	TRBJ2-5	TGCAGCGTTGAATCAGCCAGCTGGGGAGGGGCCCAGTACTTC	CSVESASWGGAQYF
few	TRBD2	TRBV7-2	17	TRBJ2-1	TGTGCCAGCAGCTTTAGATCTAGGGTAGCGGGAAGGAATGAGCAGTTCTTC	CASSFRSRVAGRNEQFF
few	NA	TRBV4-1	16	TRBJ2-3	TGCGCCAGCAGCCAAGACTTCACGGACTTCACAGATACGCAGTATTTT	CASSQDFTDFTDTQYF
NA	TRBD2	TRBV27	21	TRBJ2-1	TGTGCCAGCAGTTTTATCCCAGGACTAGCGGGGGGGCCTGGCTCCTACAATGAGCAGTTCTTC	CASSFIPGLAGGPGSYNEQFF
NA	NA	TRBV7-2	16	TRBJ2-2	TGTGCCAGCAGCTTATACGGGGGCGCGAACACCGGGGAGCTGTTTTTT	CASSLYGGANTGELFF